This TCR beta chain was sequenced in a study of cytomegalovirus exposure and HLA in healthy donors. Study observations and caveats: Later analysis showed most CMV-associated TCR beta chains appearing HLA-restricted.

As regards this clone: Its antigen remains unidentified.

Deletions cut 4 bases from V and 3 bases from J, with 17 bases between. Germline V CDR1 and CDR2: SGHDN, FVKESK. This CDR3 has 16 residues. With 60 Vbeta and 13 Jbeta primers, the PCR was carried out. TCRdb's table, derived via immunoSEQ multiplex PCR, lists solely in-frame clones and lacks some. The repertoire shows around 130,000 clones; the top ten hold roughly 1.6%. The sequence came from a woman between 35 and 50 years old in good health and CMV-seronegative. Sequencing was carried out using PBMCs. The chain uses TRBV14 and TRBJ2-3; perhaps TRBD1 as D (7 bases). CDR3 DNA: TGTGCCAGCAGCCCGGACAGGCTTGCGGGGACAGATACGCAGTATTTT. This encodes CASSPDRLAGTDTQYF.